The sequence of this TCR beta chain was determined in a study of T cell repertoires in cytomegalovirus infection. In TCRdb, the reads were re-called with MiXCR into one record per CDR3 protein. This sample has 450,000 to 650,000 distinct CDR3 sequences, with around 27% found just once. The CDR3 totals 14 residues. The germline gives CDR1 SGHTA, CDR2 FQGNSA. The trim removed 3 bases at V and 9 bases at J, leaving 7 bases unmatched. This clonotype was detected many times. The receptor comes from a human donor in good health (CMV status not recorded). Some clones in this sample may be carry-over from other donors' samples. The sequencing sample was made of PBMCs. The rearrangement links TRBV7-2 to TRBJ1-5, with 8 bases identical to TRBD1. The CDR3 nucleotides are TGTGCCAGCAGCTTCGGACAGGGTCGAGGGCCCCAGCATTTT. Its translation is CASSFGQGRGPQHF.